Following are 31 T cell receptor beta chains from one sample sequenced in a study of early T cells in non-severe SARS-CoV-2 infection. TCRdb reanalysed the 5' RACE reads using MiXCR and keeps one entry per CDR3 protein. The data show roughly 50,000 distinct CDR3 sequences, with about 8.2% seen just once and roughly a tenth held by the top ten. Specimen: whole blood. The receptors stem from an adult who was a healthcare worker with PCR-confirmed SARS-CoV-2 infection or an uninfected control (not recorded which).

This clonotype has at least ten counts. The V and J genes are TRBV20-1 and TRBJ2-3; possibly TRBD2 for D (5 bases). The CDR3 contains 17 residues. Trimming removed 4 bases from V and 2 bases from J, with 22 bases in between. The germline CDR1 and CDR2 sequences are DFQATT and SNEGSKA (reference sequence). As DNA, the CDR3 is TGCAGTGCTATCCTACGCCGGGATTCAATCTCCACAGATACGCAGTATTTT. Protein: CSAILRRDSISTDTQYF.

This clonotype has a count of ten or more. V is TRBV5-4 and J is TRBJ2-5, with 8 bases fitting TRBD2. The V gene's germline CDR1 is SGHNT and CDR2 YYREEE (reference sequence). J lost 0 bases, V lost 1 base, and 8 bases had no gene match. This CDR3 comprises 17 residues. The CDR3, as DNA: TGTGCCAGCAGCTTGCAGTGGGGTAGCGGGGACCAAGAGACCCAGTACTTC. It translates to CASSLQWGSGDQETQYF.

V usage is TRBV3-2 and J usage is TRBJ2-1; whether TRBD2, the table's D call, matches the DNA was not checked. TRBV3-2 corresponds to a pseudogene. The CDR3 covers 16 residues. CDR3: CASSQDFLPTTWEQFF. The CDR3 region has the DNA TGTGCCAGCAGCCAGGACTTCTTACCGACGACTTGGGAGCAGTTCTTC.

V and J are TRBV12-3 or TRBV12-4 and TRBJ1-2, with D unresolved. V lost 4 bases, J lost 7 bases, and 7 bases lay in between. The CDR3 sequence is 11 residues long. In nucleotides, the CDR3 is TGTGCCAGCAGTTGGGAGGGTGGCTACACCTTC. This gives the protein CASSWEGGYTF.

V and J are TRBV7-9 and TRBJ1-2; no reliable D call. With 2 bases removed from V and 4 bases from J, the gap between germline ends came to 14 bases. Per germline, CDR1 SEHNR and CDR2 FQNEAQ (reference sequence). The CDR3 is 15 residues long. The CDR3 region is CASSLSVGGLYGYTF. The CDR3, as DNA: TGTGCCAGCAGCTTAAGTGTCGGCGGACTCTATGGCTACACCTTC.

There are many counts of this clonotype. The chain uses TRBV9 and TRBJ1-2; 7 bases agree with TRBD1. The V segment lost 7 bases and the J segment 4 bases; nucleotides outside the gene matches: 16. CDR3 length: 16 amino acids. Germline CDR1 is SGDLS and CDR2 is YYNGEE. CDR3 bases: TGTGCCAGCTCCCCCATGACAGGGACAACACTCTATGGCTACACCTTC. Protein product: CASSPMTGTTLYGYTF.

This clonotype was seen at least ten times. V gene TRBV20-1 combines with J gene TRBJ1-2; 9 bases line up with TRBD1. Germline trimming cut 3 bases from V and 8 bases from J; bases unmatched to any gene: 10. Germline V CDR1 and CDR2: DFQATT, SNEGSKA (reference sequence). This CDR3 spans 14 amino acids. The CDR3 protein is CSASNSGQGDGYTF. DNA for the CDR3: TGCAGTGCTAGCAATTCGGGACAGGGAGACGGCTACACCTTC.

This clonotype was picked up a small number of times. The chain has TRBV3-1 and TRBJ2-7; TRBD2 aligns across 7 bases. The CDR3 has 15 residues. CDR1 is LGHDT, CDR2 YNNKEL, per germline (reference sequence). V lost 2 bases, J lost 5 bases, and 9 bases stayed unmatched. CDR3: CASSQRIGAGDEQYF. In DNA form, the CDR3 reads TGTGCCAGCAGCCAAAGGATTGGTGCGGGGGACGAGCAGTACTTC.

This clonotype has ten or more counts. The rearrangement uses TRBV20-1 and TRBJ2-2; D could derive from TRBD1 or TRBD2 (6 bases each). Per the germline V gene, CDR1 is DFQATT and CDR2 is SNEGSKA (reference sequence). The CDR3 loop spans 15 amino acids. V shed 2 bases and J shed 7 bases, with 17 bases lying between them. The CDR3 DNA sequence: TGCAGTGCTAGATCCCTCGGGGGCGCCGACGGGGAGCTGTTTTTT. This translates into CSARSLGGADGELFF.

The sample holds many counts of this clonotype. V gene TRBV9 combines with J gene TRBJ1-1, with D unresolved. The V and J ends lost 2 bases and 11 bases respectively, with 13 bases between them. This CDR3 comprises 12 residues. Per germline, CDR1 SGDLS and CDR2 YYNGEE. The CDR3 here is CASSVDSRPAFF. In DNA form, the CDR3 reads TGTGCCAGCAGCGTCGATTCACGCCCTGCTTTCTTT.

A few counts support this clonotype. The genes are TRBV7-9 and TRBJ1-6, with a weak D call TRBD1 (6 bases). V was pared by 5 bases and J by 17 bases, with 22 bases between. This CDR3 is 14 amino acids long. From germline, CDR1 is SEHNR and CDR2 FQNEAQ (reference sequence). The CDR3 reads CASSHQATGAMVHF. The DNA for the CDR3 is TGTGCCAGCAGCCATCAGGCGACAGGAGCGATGGTCCACTTT.

This clonotype has a count of ten or more. J is TRBJ1-1 and V is TRBV3-1; TRBD1 is a possible D gene (6 bases). The CDR3 covers 13 residues. V was shortened by 4 bases and J by 6 bases, with 12 bases between the two germline ends. Per germline, CDR1 LGHDT and CDR2 YNNKEL (reference sequence). The CDR3 loop is CASSRGARSEAFF. CDR3 DNA: TGTGCCAGCAGCCGGGGGGCGCGGTCTGAAGCTTTCTTT. The complete variable domain, with remaining parts taken from reference TRBV3-1 and TRBJ1-1, reads DTAVSQTPKYLVTQMGNDKSIKCEQNLGHDTMYWYKQDSKKFLKIMFSYNNKELIINETVPNRFSPKSPDKAHLNLHINSLELGDSAVYFCASSRGARSEAFFGQGTRLTVV.

This clonotype occurred many times. This chain uses TRBV18 with TRBJ1-2, with 7 bases identical to TRBD1. Germline values: CDR1 KGHSH, CDR2 LQKENI. V gave up 6 bases and J gave up 3 bases; unmatched junction bases: 4. The CDR3 runs to 13 residues. The CDR3 protein is CASSPGQDYGYTF. DNA of the CDR3: TGTGCCAGCTCCCCAGGACAGGACTATGGCTACACCTTC.

This clonotype was observed many times. The V gene is TRBV6-2 or TRBV6-3, the J gene TRBJ2-2; D remains ambiguous. The length of the CDR3 is 12 residues. V lost 6 bases and J 5 bases, leaving 7 bases between the germline ends. The germline V gene encodes CDR1 MNHEY and CDR2 SVGEGT. CDR3 in amino acids: CASSRATGELFF. DNA for the CDR3: TGTGCCAGCAGCCGAGCTACCGGGGAGCTGTTTTTT.

The gene calls are TRBV28 and TRBJ2-7, with 8 bases lining up with TRBD2. The V gene's germline CDR1 is MDHEN and CDR2 SYDVKM. The CDR3 has 12 amino acids. The V and J ends lost 10 bases and 0 bases, in that order; junction bases with no gene match: 2. The CDR3 DNA sequence: TGTGCCACCCGGGGGGGCTCCTACGAGCAGTACTTC. Protein product: CATRGGSYEQYF.

The sample holds many counts of this clonotype. The chain joins TRBV11-3 to TRBJ2-7, with 9 bases that match TRBD2. CDR3 length equals 16 residues. The germline V gene has CDR1 SGHNT and CDR2 YENEEA. V was clipped by 5 bases and J by 3 bases; unmatched bases: 11. CDR3 sequence: CASSPPGLAGNYEQYF. Here the CDR3 DNA reads TGTGCCAGCAGCCCTCCAGGGCTAGCGGGGAACTACGAGCAGTACTTC.

This clonotype turned up a few times. The V gene is TRBV6-2 or TRBV6-3, the J gene TRBJ2-3; D is possibly TRBD2 (5 bases). The germline V gene encodes CDR1 MNHEY and CDR2 SVGEGT. The CDR3 covers 13 residues. The V and J ends lost 8 bases and 2 bases respectively, with 11 bases between them. CDR3 sequence (DNA): TGTGCCAGCCAGCCAGACTACACAGATACGCAGTATTTT. This translates into CASQPDYTDTQYF.

The chain is built from TRBV11-1 and TRBJ1-6; TRBD1 matches at 7 bases. The V gene end was trimmed by 1 base and the J gene end by 5 bases; junction bases not matched to a gene: 5. The CDR3 is 16 residues long. CDR1 and CDR2 (germline): SGHAT, FQDESV (reference sequence). The CDR3 DNA follows: TGTGCCAGCAGCTTAGGACTGGGACAGCATAATTCACCCCTCCACTTT. This sequence encodes CASSLGLGQHNSPLHF.

The V gene is TRBV19, the J gene TRBJ2-7; D is unresolved. CDR3 size: 11 residues. Germline CDR1 LNHDA, CDR2 SQIVND (reference sequence). V dropped 5 bases and J dropped 3 bases, with 5 bases sitting between them. The chain's CDR3 is CASSDNYEQYF. The CDR3 coding sequence is TGTGCCAGTAGTGATAACTACGAGCAGTACTTC.

The sample holds a few counts of this clonotype. This chain uses TRBV7-3 with TRBJ2-7; D may be TRBD1 (5 bases). V was pared by 4 bases and J by 1 base, with 14 bases between. The CDR3 extends over 15 amino acids. Germline V gene data show CDR1 as SGHTA and CDR2 as FQGTGA. This CDR3 is CASSSRPGSSYEQYF. CDR3 bases: TGTGCCAGCAGCTCTCGCCCAGGGTCTTCCTACGAGCAGTACTTC.

The table lists this clonotype with many counts. The chain uses TRBV19 and TRBJ1-5; D gene uncertain. This CDR3 region has 14 residues. Between the trimmed V and J ends, which lost 3 bases and 0 bases, there was a span of 6 bases. Germline lookup yields CDR1 LNHDA and CDR2 SQIVND (reference sequence). Here the CDR3 DNA reads TGTGCCAGTAGTATTAAGTTTAGCAATCAGCCCCAGCATTTT. This translates into CASSIKFSNQPQHF.

There are many counts of this clonotype. The chain uses TRBV7-6 and TRBJ2-7; 8 nucleotides agree with TRBD1. CDR1 SGHVS and CDR2 FNYEAQ come from the germline V gene. V was clipped by 1 base and J by 8 bases; unmatched bases: 7. CDR3 length: 14 amino acids. For the CDR3, the DNA is TGTGCCAGCAGCTTAGGGACAGGGCACGGGCAGCAGTACTTC. Its translation is CASSLGTGHGQQYF.

The J gene is TRBJ2-5, the V gene TRBV2, with 8 bases lining up with TRBD1. V was clipped by 1 base and J by 0 bases; unmatched bases: 1. The CDR3 covers 15 residues. The germline gives CDR1 SNHLY, CDR2 FYNNEI. The CDR3 nucleotides read TGTGCCAGCAGTGAAGACAGGGGGTACCAAGAGACCCAGTACTTC. Its protein is CASSEDRGYQETQYF.

The chain has TRBV2 and TRBJ1-2, with 11 bases identical to TRBD1. The CDR3 has 14 amino acids. Germline CDR1 is SNHLY and CDR2 is FYNNEI. V lost 4 bases, J lost 3 bases, and 1 base stayed unmatched. In DNA, the CDR3 is TGTGCCAGCAGTGGGGACAGGGGGGACTATGGCTACACCTTC. This sequence encodes CASSGDRGDYGYTF.

In this sample, this clonotype is medium-sized (0.01 to 0.1%). CDR3 DNA: TGTGCCAGCAGTGACATGGGGGCAGGCACCGGGGAGCTGTTTTTT. This codes for CASSDMGAGTGELFF. The rearrangement uses TRBV28 and TRBJ2-2, with a possible D match to TRBD1 (6 bases). Per the germline V gene, CDR1 is MDHEN and CDR2 is SYDVKM. The ends were cut back, 5 bases at V and 4 bases at J, with 14 bases in the middle. This CDR3 spans 15 amino acids.

This clonotype was seen repeatedly, ten times or more. The chain recombines TRBV5-4 with TRBJ1-5; D is unclear. The CDR3 is 17 residues long. CDR1 and CDR2 (germline): SGHNT, YYREEE (reference sequence). V was cut by 0 bases and J by 0 bases, with 13 bases left in between. CDR3 protein: CASSLGLPYNSNQPQHF. CDR3 DNA sequence: TGTGCCAGCAGCTTGGGACTGCCCTACAATAGCAATCAGCCCCAGCATTTT.

This clonotype was seen more than once but under ten times. The chain joins TRBV5-1 to TRBJ2-5; TRBD1 or TRBD2 may be the D gene (5 bases each). Germline CDR1 and CDR2: SGHRS and YFSETQ. The V end was cut by 4 bases, the J end by 7 bases, with 17 bases between. There are 14 residues in the CDR3. CDR3 bases: TGCGCCAGCAGCCAGCTAGGGGTCGCGGGGACCCAGTACTTC. Amino acids: CASSQLGVAGTQYF.

This clonotype was counted many times. CDR3 coding DNA: TGTGCCAGCAGTTATACACAGGGGGCCGGGGAGCTGTTTTTT. Its protein is CASSYTQGAGELFF. The chain joins TRBV27 to TRBJ2-2; 8 bases agree with TRBD1. The CDR3 spans 14 residues. Germline CDR1 is MNHEY and CDR2 is SMNVEV (reference sequence). The V and J ends lost 4 bases and 6 bases, in that order; junction bases with no gene match: 4.

This clonotype was seen at least ten times. The rearrangement links TRBV20-1 to TRBJ2-3, with unresolved D. In germline, CDR1 is DFQATT, CDR2 SNEGSKA (reference sequence). The CDR3 loop spans 16 amino acids. The V end lost 5 bases, the J end lost 4 bases, and 22 bases lay between the germline ends. As DNA, the CDR3 is TGCAGTGCTCGACCCTCCTTACAGAGATGGGCAGATACGCAGTATTTT. Translation gives CSARPSLQRWADTQYF.

This clonotype was observed at least ten times. The J gene is TRBJ2-1, the V gene TRBV27, with 11 nucleotides matching TRBD2. V shed 6 bases and J 3 bases; nucleotides not matched to a gene: 10. Germline CDR1 is MNHEY and CDR2 is SMNVEV (reference sequence). The CDR3 totals 17 residues. The CDR3 DNA reads as TGTGCCAGCAGGACGACTAGCGGGGTGGGCGGCTACAATGAGCAGTTCTTC. Encoded protein: CASRTTSGVGGYNEQFF.

The chain uses TRBV7-2 and TRBJ1-5; weak D call: TRBD1 (5 bases). The V gene's germline CDR1 is SGHTA and CDR2 FQGNSA. The CDR3 has 14 amino acids. The germline V and J ends were trimmed by 5 bases and 4 bases, with 12 bases remaining between them. The CDR3 is CASSEGWGNQPQHF. The CDR3 DNA reads TGTGCCAGCAGCGAAGGTTGGGGGAATCAGCCCCAGCATTTT. The full variable domain, in which reference TRBV7-2 and TRBJ1-5 provide the parts outside the CDR3, is GAGVSQSPSNKVTEKGKDVELRCDPISGHTALYWYRQSLGQGLEFLIYFQGNSAPDKSGLPSDRFSAERTGGSVSTLTIQRTQQEDSAVYLCASSEGWGNQPQHFGDGTRLSIL.